The entry below gives a single T cell receptor (beta chain) sequence along with its context. This sample was included in a study of blood T cell repertoires in COVID-19. Germline V lookup: CDR1 SGHDN, CDR2 FVKESK. The CDR3 runs 15 residues. Losses at the gene ends were 4 bases for V and 4 bases for J; bases not matched to a gene: 3. Participants came from roughly 25 US areas, aged about 18 to 95 years. Membership in each cohort depended on participant-reported clinical history. In the authors' methods: Amplification of reference gene primers provided the estimated nucleated cell counts. Measured with immunoSEQ multiplex PCR; TCRdb has only the in-frame clones, and not every one. That table gives V, J and clone size, and the DNA gave D and trimming. In the table there are about 200,000 clones, roughly 85% of which are singletons.

Material for sequencing was PBMCs or T cells enriched from blood (not recorded which). The clonotype comes from a woman aged 40 to 50 with acute COVID-19. This chain uses TRBV14 with TRBJ2-1; 11 bases fit TRBD2. The DNA for the CDR3 is TGTGCCAGCAGCCCCTTAGCGGGAGGGTACAATGAGCAGTTCTTC. This sequence encodes CASSPLAGGYNEQFF. The complete variable domain, with remaining parts taken from reference TRBV14 and TRBJ2-1, reads EAGVTQFPSHSVIEKGQTVTLRCDPISGHDNLYWYRRVMGKEIKFLLHFVKESKQDESGMPNNRFLAERTGGTYSTLKVQPAELEDSGVYFCASSPLAGGYNEQFFGPGTRLTVL.